Below are 2 T cell receptor beta chains sequenced from a single sample in a study of blood T cell repertoires in COVID-19. Libraries were prepared by immunoSEQ multiplex PCR; TCRdb keeps only in-frame clonotypes and omits some of them. The sample has under 300,000 clones; 89% are singletons. Material for sequencing was peripheral blood. The receptors originated from a woman in her thirties or forties who had recovered from COVID-19.

The chain carries TRBV5-6 and TRBJ1-2, with TRBD1 matching 7 bases. Germline CDR1 SGHDT, CDR2 YYEEEE. The V segment lost 4 bases and the J segment 0 bases; nucleotides outside the gene matches: 3. The CDR3 sequence is 14 residues long. The CDR3 nucleotides are TGTGCCAGCAGCAAGGGACAGCCTAACTATGGCTACACCTTC. Amino acid sequence: CASSKGQPNYGYTF.

The table lists this clone with many counts. CDR3 nucleotide sequence: TGTGCCAGCAGGCCTCGGTTGGGGCGGGGTATTACTGAAGCTTTCTTT. This gives the protein CASRPRLGRGITEAFF. The chain recombines TRBV6-2 or TRBV6-3 with TRBJ1-1; possibly TRBD1 for D (5 bases). With 6 bases removed from V and 5 bases from J, the gap between germline ends came to 22 bases. The CDR3 is 16 amino acids. Looked up from germline, CDR1 is MNHEY and CDR2 is SVGEGT.